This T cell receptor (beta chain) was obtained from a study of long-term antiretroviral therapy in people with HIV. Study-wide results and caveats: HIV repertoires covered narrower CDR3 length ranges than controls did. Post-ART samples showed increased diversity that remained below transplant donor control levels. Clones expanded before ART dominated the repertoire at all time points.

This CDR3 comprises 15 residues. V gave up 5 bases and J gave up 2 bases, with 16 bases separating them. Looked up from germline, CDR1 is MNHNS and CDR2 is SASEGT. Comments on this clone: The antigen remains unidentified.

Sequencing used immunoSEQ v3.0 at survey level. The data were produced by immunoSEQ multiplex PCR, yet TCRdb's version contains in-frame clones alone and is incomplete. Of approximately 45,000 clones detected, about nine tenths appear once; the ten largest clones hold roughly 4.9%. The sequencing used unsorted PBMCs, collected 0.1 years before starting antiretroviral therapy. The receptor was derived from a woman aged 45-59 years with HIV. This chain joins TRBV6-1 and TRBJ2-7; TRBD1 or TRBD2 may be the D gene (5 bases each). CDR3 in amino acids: CASSNPGTAPYEQYF. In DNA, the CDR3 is TGTGCCAGCAGTAACCCCGGGACCGCCCCCTACGAGCAGTACTTC.